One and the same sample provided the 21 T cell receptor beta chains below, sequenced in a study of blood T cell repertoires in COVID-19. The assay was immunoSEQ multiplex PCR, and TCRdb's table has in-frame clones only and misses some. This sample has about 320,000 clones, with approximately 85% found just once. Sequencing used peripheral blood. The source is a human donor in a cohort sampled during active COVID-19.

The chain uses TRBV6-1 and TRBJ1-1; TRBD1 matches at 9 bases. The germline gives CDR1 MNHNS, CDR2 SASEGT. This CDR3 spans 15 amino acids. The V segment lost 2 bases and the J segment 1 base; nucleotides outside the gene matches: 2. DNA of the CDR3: TGTGCCAGCAGTGAACCGGGACAGGGGAACACTGAAGCTTTCTTT. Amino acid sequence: CASSEPGQGNTEAFF.

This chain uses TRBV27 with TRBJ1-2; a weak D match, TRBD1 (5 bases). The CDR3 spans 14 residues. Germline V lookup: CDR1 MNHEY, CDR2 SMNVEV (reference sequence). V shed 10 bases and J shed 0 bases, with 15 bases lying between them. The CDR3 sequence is CATRDIGANYGYTF. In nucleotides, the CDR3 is TGTGCCACCAGAGACATAGGGGCTAACTATGGCTACACCTTC.

This CDR3 reads CASSSRGQGIGANVLTF. The CDR3 nucleotides read TGTGCCAGCAGCTCCCGAGGACAGGGGATAGGGGCCAACGTCCTGACTTTC. The chain recombines TRBV7-3 with TRBJ2-6, with TRBD1 identical over 9 bases. Per germline, CDR1 SGHTA and CDR2 FQGTGA. The CDR3 runs to 17 residues. V trimming: 4 bases; J trimming: 4 bases; junction bases outside the gene matches: 8.

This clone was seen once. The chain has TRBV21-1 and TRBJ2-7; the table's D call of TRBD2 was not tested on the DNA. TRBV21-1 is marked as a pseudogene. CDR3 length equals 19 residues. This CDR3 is CASSLRRSRRGDYYYEQYF. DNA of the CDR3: TGTGCCAGCAGCCTACGGCGCTCCAGGAGGGGAGATTACTACTACGAGCAGTACTTC.

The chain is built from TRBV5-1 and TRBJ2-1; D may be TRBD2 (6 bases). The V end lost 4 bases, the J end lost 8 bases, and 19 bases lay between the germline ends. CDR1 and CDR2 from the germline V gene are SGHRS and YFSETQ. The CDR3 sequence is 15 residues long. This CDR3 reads CASSPGTGLKYEQFF. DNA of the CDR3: TGCGCCAGCAGCCCAGGTACGGGACTCAAGTATGAGCAGTTCTTC.

CDR3 in amino acids: CASSGSSGGWYNEQFF. CDR3 bases: TGTGCCAGCAGTGGATCTAGCGGGGGATGGTACAATGAGCAGTTCTTC. The rearrangement joins TRBV25-1 to TRBJ2-1, with TRBD2 identical over 10 bases. J was trimmed by 4 bases and V by 4 bases; bases with no gene match: 7. This CDR3 is built from 16 residues. Germline CDR1 and CDR2: MGHDK and SYGVNS.

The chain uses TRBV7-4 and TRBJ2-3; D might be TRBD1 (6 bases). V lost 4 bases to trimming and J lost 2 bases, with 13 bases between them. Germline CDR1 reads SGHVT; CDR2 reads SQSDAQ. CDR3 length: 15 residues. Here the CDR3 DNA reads TGTGCCAGCAGCTCCACCGGGACATCCACAGATACGCAGTATTTT. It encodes CASSSTGTSTDTQYF.

CDR3 loop: CASSRTGGFQGNSPLHF. CDR3 in DNA: TGTGCCAGTTCCAGGACAGGGGGCTTCCAGGGCAATTCACCCCTCCACTTT. The V call is TRBV19, the J call TRBJ1-6, with TRBD1 matching over 11 bases. The CDR3 loop spans 17 amino acids. Germline CDR1 and CDR2: LNHDA and SQIVND (reference sequence). J was trimmed by 7 bases and V by 8 bases; bases with no gene match: 13.

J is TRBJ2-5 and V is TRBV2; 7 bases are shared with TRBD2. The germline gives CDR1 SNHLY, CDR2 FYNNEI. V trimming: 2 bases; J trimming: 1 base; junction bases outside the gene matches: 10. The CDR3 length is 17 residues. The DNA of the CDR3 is TGTGCCAGCAGTGAAAGTGCAAGCGGGGAGACCCAAGAGACCCAGTACTTC. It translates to CASSESASGETQETQYF.

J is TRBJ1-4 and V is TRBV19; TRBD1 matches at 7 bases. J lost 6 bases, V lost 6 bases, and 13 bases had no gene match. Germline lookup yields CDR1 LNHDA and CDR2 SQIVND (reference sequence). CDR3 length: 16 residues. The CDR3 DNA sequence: TGTGCCAGTAGCCAAAGATGGGGGACAGCTGATGAAAAACTGTTTTTT. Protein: CASSQRWGTADEKLFF. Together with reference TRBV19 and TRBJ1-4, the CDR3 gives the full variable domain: DGGITQSPKYLFRKEGQNVTLSCEQNLNHDAMYWYRQDPGQGLRLIYYSQIVNDFQKGDIAEGYSVSREKKESFPLTVTSAQKNPTAFYLCASSQRWGTADEKLFFGSGTQLSVL.

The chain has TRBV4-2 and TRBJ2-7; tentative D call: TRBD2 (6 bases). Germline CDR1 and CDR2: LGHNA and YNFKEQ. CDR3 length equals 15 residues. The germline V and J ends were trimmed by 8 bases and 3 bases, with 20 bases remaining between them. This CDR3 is CASQPRETTVYEQYF. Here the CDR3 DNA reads TGTGCCAGCCAACCTCGGGAGACAACTGTCTACGAGCAGTACTTC.

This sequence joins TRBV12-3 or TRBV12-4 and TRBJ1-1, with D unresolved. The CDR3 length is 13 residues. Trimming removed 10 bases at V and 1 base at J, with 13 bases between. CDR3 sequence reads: CATSTRGNTEAFF. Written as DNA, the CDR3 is TGTGCCACCTCAACACGGGGGAACACTGAAGCTTTCTTT.

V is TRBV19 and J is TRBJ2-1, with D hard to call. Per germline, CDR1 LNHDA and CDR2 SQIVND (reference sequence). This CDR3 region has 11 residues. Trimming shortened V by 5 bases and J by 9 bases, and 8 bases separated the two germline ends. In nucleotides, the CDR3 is TGTGCCAGTAGTTATTCGGGTGAGCAGTTCTTC. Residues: CASSYSGEQFF.

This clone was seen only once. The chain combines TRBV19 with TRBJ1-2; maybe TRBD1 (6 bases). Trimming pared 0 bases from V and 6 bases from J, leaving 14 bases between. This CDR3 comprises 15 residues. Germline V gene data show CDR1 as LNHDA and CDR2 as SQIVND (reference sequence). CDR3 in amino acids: CASSIDHTRTDGYTF. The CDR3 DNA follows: TGTGCCAGTAGTATAGATCATACTCGGACAGATGGCTACACCTTC.

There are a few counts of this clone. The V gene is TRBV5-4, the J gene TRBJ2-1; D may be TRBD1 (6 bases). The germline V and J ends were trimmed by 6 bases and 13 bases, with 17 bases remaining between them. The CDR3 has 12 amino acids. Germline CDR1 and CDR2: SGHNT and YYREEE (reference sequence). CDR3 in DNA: TGTGCCAGCAACAAAGATGGGGGACATCAGTTCTTC. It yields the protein CASNKDGGHQFF.

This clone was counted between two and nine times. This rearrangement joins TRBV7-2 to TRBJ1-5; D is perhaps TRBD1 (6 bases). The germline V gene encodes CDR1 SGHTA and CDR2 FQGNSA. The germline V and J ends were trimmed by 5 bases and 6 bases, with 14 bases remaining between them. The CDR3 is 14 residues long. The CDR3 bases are TGTGCCAGCAGCCTAGGGGGGGTCGGTCAGCCCCAGCATTTT. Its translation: CASSLGGVGQPQHF.

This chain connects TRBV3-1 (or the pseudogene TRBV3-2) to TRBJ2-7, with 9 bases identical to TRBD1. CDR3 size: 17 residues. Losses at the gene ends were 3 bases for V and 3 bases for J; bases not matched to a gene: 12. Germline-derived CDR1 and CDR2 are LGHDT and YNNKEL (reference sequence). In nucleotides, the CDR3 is TGTGCCAGCAGCCAGCCCACAGGGGGCCCACGCGACTACGAGCAGTACTTC. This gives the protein CASSQPTGGPRDYEQYF.

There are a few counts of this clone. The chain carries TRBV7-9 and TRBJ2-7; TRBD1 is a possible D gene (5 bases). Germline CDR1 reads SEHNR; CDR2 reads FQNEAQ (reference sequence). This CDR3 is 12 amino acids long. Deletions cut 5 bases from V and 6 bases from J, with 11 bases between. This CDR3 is CASSPIGAEQYF. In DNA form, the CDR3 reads TGTGCCAGCAGCCCAATAGGGGCCGAGCAGTACTTC.

The CDR3: CAWRTGQGANYGYTF. Here the CDR3 DNA reads TGTGCCTGGAGGACAGGACAGGGGGCTAACTATGGCTACACCTTC. The V call is TRBV30, the J call TRBJ1-2; 10 positions match TRBD1. The V and J ends lost 3 bases and 0 bases, in that order; junction bases with no gene match: 4. The germline CDR1 and CDR2 sequences are GTSNPN and SVGIG (reference sequence). The CDR3 totals 15 residues.

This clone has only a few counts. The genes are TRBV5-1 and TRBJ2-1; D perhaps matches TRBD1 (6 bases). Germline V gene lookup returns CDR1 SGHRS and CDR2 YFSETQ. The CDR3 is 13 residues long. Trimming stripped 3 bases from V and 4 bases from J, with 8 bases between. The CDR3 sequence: CASSYREYNEQFF. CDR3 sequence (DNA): TGCGCCAGCAGCTACAGGGAGTACAATGAGCAGTTCTTC. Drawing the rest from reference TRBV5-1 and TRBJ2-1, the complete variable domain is KAGVTQTPRYLIKTRGQQVTLSCSPISGHRSVSWYQQTPGQGLQFLFEYFSETQRNKGNFPGRFSGRQFSNSRSEMNVSTLELGDSALYLCASSYREYNEQFFGPGTRLTVL.

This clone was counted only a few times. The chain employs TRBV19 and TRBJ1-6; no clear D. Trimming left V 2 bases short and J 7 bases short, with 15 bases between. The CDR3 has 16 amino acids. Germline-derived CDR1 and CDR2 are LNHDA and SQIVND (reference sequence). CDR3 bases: TGTGCCAGTAGTATATGGGCGCTTCGACGGAATTCACCCCTCCACTTT. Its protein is CASSIWALRRNSPLHF.